This TCR beta chain is from a study of regulatory T cells in long-lasting Graves disease. Study details: Positive TSH receptor antibodies alongside over 5 years of antithyroid drugs were what marked Graves' disease as persistent. General observations from the study: New patients shared fewer public clonotypes (around 970) than persistent patients did (roughly 2,500).

For this clonotype: Its antigen is as yet unknown.

Libraries of TCR beta came from iRepertoire HTBI primers plus Arm-PCR of CDR3 regions. TCRdb re-derived calls from the multiplex PCR reads in MiXCR, one entry per CDR3 protein. The data contain around 400,000 distinct CDR3 sequences, less than 25% of them singletons. CDR3 length: 15 residues. Trimming removed 6 bases from V and 0 bases from J; junction bases left unmatched: 2. In germline, CDR1 is MNHEY, CDR2 SVGEGT. This sample's time point: persistent/refractory GD, antithyroid drugs over 5 years with positive TRAb. PBMCs were the source of the RNA used for TCR sequencing. The clonotype originates from a female donor with Graves disease. Material: peripheral blood mononuclear cells (PBMCs), obtained when the disease was refractory, from a patient treated with antithyroid drugs. This rearrangement joins TRBV6-2 or TRBV6-3 to TRBJ2-6; the match to TRBD2 covers 7 bases. The CDR3 loop reads CASSQRGSGANVLTF. CDR3 nucleotide sequence: TGTGCCAGCAGCCAGCGGGGCTCTGGGGCCAACGTCCTGACTTTC.